A single T cell receptor beta chain is shown here with its context. Its specificity is unknown. The junction shows a germline mismatch at one end, possibly a read error. The data were taken from a study of CD8+CD57+ T cells in acquired aplastic anemia. TCR beta VDJ combinations and CDR3 sequences were profiled from genomic DNA. TCRdb redid the calling of the reads with MiXCR, one entry per CDR3 protein. The table shows fewer than 300,000 distinct CDR3 sequences, with 82% occurring only once. This CDR3 comprises 16 residues. Germline V gene data show CDR1 as SSHAT and CDR2 as FNYEAQ (reference sequence). Notes on the study in general: Sharing between patients and controls was observed for roughly 29 CD8+ CDR3 sequences. For CD8+ Simpson's diversity, patients and controls showed no significant difference.

Patients picked for sequencing had shown CD8+CD57+ cell expansion detected by flow cytometry. Everyone among the patients had severe acquired aplastic anemia. The receptor was derived from a human donor with aplastic anemia. The chain couples TRBV7-7 to TRBJ2-5; D is unresolved. The sample was sorted CD4+, CD8+, or CD8+CD57+ T cells (not recorded which) from PBMCs. CDR3 region: CASSLSPRREQLFQYF. The CDR3 nucleotides are TGTGCTAGCAGCTTATCCCCGAGGCGTGAGCAGTTGTTCCAGTACTTC.